One and the same sample provided the 26 T cell receptor beta chains below, sequenced in a study of CD8+CD57+ T cells in acquired aplastic anemia. The template for TCR beta VDJ and CDR3 sequence profiling was genomic DNA. TCRdb re-analysed the reads in MiXCR, keeping a single row per CDR3 protein. The sample has approximately 160,000 distinct CDR3 sequences; approximately 40% are singletons. Sequences were obtained from sorted CD4+, CD8+, or CD8+CD57+ T cells (not recorded which) from PBMCs. The receptors derive from a human donor in good health.

This chain uses TRBV5-6 with TRBJ2-7, with D unclear. CDR1 and CDR2 (germline): SGHDT, YYEEEE. The CDR3 consists of 13 residues. Between the trimmed V and J ends, which lost 4 bases and 1 base, there was a span of 9 bases. CDR3 loop: CASSGRVSYEQYF. The DNA for the CDR3 is TGTGCCAGCAGCGGCCGGGTTTCCTACGAGCAGTACTTC.

This chain links TRBV20-1 with TRBJ1-3; a possible D gene is TRBD1 (5 bases). CDR3 size: 13 residues. The V and J ends lost 2 bases and 4 bases respectively, with 9 bases between them. CDR1 and CDR2 from the germline V gene are DFQATT and SNEGSKA (reference sequence). The CDR3 bases are TGCAGTGCTAGAACGGAGGGGGGAAACACCATATATTTT. This gives the protein CSARTEGGNTIYF.

The count of this clonotype is one. The V gene is TRBV29-1, the J gene TRBJ2-7; weak D call: TRBD1 (6 bases). The ends were cut back, 4 bases at V and 3 bases at J, with 19 bases in the middle. Germline V gene data show CDR1 as SQVTM and CDR2 as ANQGSEA. This CDR3 is built from 15 residues. CDR3 region: CSVVRPRTESYEQYF. The CDR3, as DNA: TGCAGCGTTGTACGACCGAGGACAGAGAGCTACGAGCAGTACTTC.

This clonotype showed up many times. This chain links TRBV11-1 with TRBJ1-3, with 7 bases identical to TRBD1. Germline V lookup: CDR1 SGHAT, CDR2 FQDESV (reference sequence). This CDR3 region has 16 residues. Trimming removed 4 bases from V and 0 bases from J; junction bases left unmatched: 6. The CDR3 DNA sequence: TGTGCCAGCAGCTCTCCGGGACAGAGCTCTGGAAACACCATATATTTT. Protein product: CASSSPGQSSGNTIYF.

Ten or more counts support this clonotype. The V call is TRBV15, the J call TRBJ2-6, with D unresolved. This CDR3 has 17 residues. The V end lost 0 bases, the J end lost 2 bases, and 11 bases lay between the germline ends. CDR1 is LNHNV, CDR2 YYDKDF, per germline (reference sequence). The CDR3 nucleotides read TGTGCCACCAGCAGAGAAACTCTCCGGGCTGGGGCCAACGTCCTGACTTTC. The encoded protein is CATSRETLRAGANVLTF.

This chain uses TRBV6-2 or TRBV6-3 with TRBJ2-1; 7 positions agree with TRBD2. The ends lost 4 bases at V and 1 base at J; junction bases unmatched: 7. The germline V gene encodes CDR1 MNHEY and CDR2 SVGEGT. The CDR3 spans 16 residues. The CDR3 here is CASSFGGRVSYNEQFF. The CDR3 DNA is TGTGCCAGCAGTTTTGGCGGGAGAGTTTCCTACAATGAGCAGTTCTTC.

The table lists this clonotype with many counts. V gene TRBV19 combines with J gene TRBJ1-1; maybe TRBD1 (5 bases). Trimming removed 6 bases at V and 6 bases at J, with 20 bases between. The CDR3 has 15 amino acids. Germline lookup yields CDR1 LNHDA and CDR2 SQIVND (reference sequence). CDR3 protein: CASSNRGVRFAEAFF. As DNA, the CDR3 is TGTGCCAGTAGCAATAGAGGGGTTAGGTTCGCTGAAGCTTTCTTT.

The gene calls are TRBV6-5 and TRBJ2-7, with D maybe TRBD1 (6 bases). The CDR3 is 16 residues long. V was shortened by 4 bases and J by 2 bases, with 18 bases between the two germline ends. Germline loops: CDR1 MNHEY, CDR2 SVGAGI. In DNA, the CDR3 is TGTGCCAGCAGTTCCCCAAGGGACACCTTAACCTACGAGCAGTACTTC. Its protein is CASSSPRDTLTYEQYF.

This clonotype was counted a few times. The rearrangement uses TRBV24-1 and TRBJ2-3; no definite D call. Germline CDR1 KGHDR, CDR2 SFDVKD. The CDR3 extends over 13 amino acids. Deletions cut 5 bases from V and 3 bases from J, with 8 bases between. CDR3 sequence reads: CATSVGWTDTQYF. The CDR3 DNA reads TGTGCCACCAGTGTCGGGTGGACAGATACGCAGTATTTT.

In this sample, this clonotype turned up once. This sequence joins TRBV7-2 and TRBJ2-7; D not resolved. The V gene's germline CDR1 is SGHTA and CDR2 FQGNSA. The CDR3 sequence is 15 residues long. Trimming took off 4 bases at V and 0 bases at J, with 13 bases between the two ends. In nucleotides, the CDR3 is TGTGCCAGCAGCTCGACGGTACTATTCTCCTACGAGCAGTACTTC. This codes for CASSSTVLFSYEQYF.

The rearrangement uses TRBV7-3 and TRBJ1-1; D is possibly TRBD1 (5 bases). Germline V gives CDR1 SGHTA, CDR2 FQGTGA. The length of the CDR3 is 14 residues. The V end lost 2 bases, the J end lost 1 base, and 8 bases lay between the germline ends. CDR3 bases: TGTGCCAGCAGCTTACACCAGGGGAACACTGAAGCTTTCTTT. Encoded protein: CASSLHQGNTEAFF.

This clonotype showed up just a few times. The chain has TRBV24-1 and TRBJ2-7, with 9 bases that match TRBD2. The CDR3 contains 17 residues. CDR1 and CDR2 from the germline V gene are KGHDR and SFDVKD. The J segment lost 3 bases and the V segment lost 6 bases, leaving 14 bases of the junction unmatched. CDR3 sequence: CATSWERERGDLYEQYF. The CDR3 DNA is TGTGCCACCAGTTGGGAACGAGAGCGGGGGGATCTCTACGAGCAGTACTTC.

J is TRBJ2-5 and V is TRBV5-1; D may match TRBD1 or TRBD2 (6 bases each). Trimming stripped 5 bases from V and 6 bases from J, with 23 bases between. Germline loops: CDR1 SGHRS, CDR2 YFSETQ. The CDR3 has 16 amino acids. As DNA, the CDR3 is TGCGCCAGCAGTCGAGGGGGGCCGGGGGCGGATCAGACCCAGTACTTC. Amino acid sequence: CASSRGGPGADQTQYF.

This clonotype appeared many times. The rearrangement links TRBV19 to TRBJ2-2; D unresolved. Trimming cost V 0 bases and J 5 bases, with 7 bases left between them. The CDR3 length is 14 residues. Germline CDR1 reads LNHDA; CDR2 reads SQIVND (reference sequence). This CDR3 is CASSIDGRTGELFF. CDR3 in DNA: TGTGCCAGTAGTATAGATGGCCGGACCGGGGAGCTGTTTTTT.

With regard to this clonotype: One end of the junction is discordant with germline, which a read error may explain. V and J are TRBV6-1 and TRBJ1-2; no firm D call. The CDR3 extends over 13 amino acids. The germline V gene has CDR1 MNHNS and CDR2 SASEGT. The CDR3 DNA follows: TGTACCAGCAGTGATCTGACCTTCTATGGCTACACCTTC. Protein sequence: CTSSDLTFYGYTF.

A few counts support this clonotype. V and J are TRBV30 and TRBJ1-4; 7 nucleotides agree with TRBD1. The CDR3 consists of 13 residues. With V trimmed by 5 bases and J by 7 bases, 7 bases remained unmatched. CDR1 is GTSNPN, CDR2 SVGIG, per germline (reference sequence). CDR3 residues: CAWGRQGGEKLFF. The CDR3, as DNA: TGTGCCTGGGGGCGACAGGGAGGTGAAAAACTGTTTTTT.

This clonotype was counted many times. The V and J genes are TRBV5-8 and TRBJ2-5, with a weak D call TRBD1 (6 bases). The CDR3 is 15 amino acids. From germline, CDR1 is SGHTS and CDR2 YDEGEE. Trimming shortened V by 0 bases and J by 2 bases, and 11 bases separated the two germline ends. DNA for the CDR3: TGTGCCAGCAGCTTGGGGCAGGGGCTACAAGAGACCCAGTACTTC. It codes for CASSLGQGLQETQYF.

This clonotype was seen more than once but under ten times. The chain employs TRBV9 and TRBJ2-2; 8 nucleotides line up with TRBD2. Unmatched junction bases numbered 8, after V lost 4 bases and J lost 6 bases. This CDR3 contains 15 residues. CDR1 and CDR2 (germline): SGDLS, YYNGEE. CDR3: CASSPSGGVPGELFF. The CDR3 DNA sequence: TGTGCCAGCAGCCCCTCCGGGGGGGTTCCCGGGGAGCTGTTTTTT.

Concerning this clonotype itself: This may be a read error: a much more frequent sequence differs by one nucleotide. The V and J genes are TRBV12-3 or TRBV12-4 and TRBJ2-1; D gene uncertain. The CDR3 covers 13 residues. The DNA of the CDR3 is TGTGCCAGCAACAAAGGGATTGCCAATGGGCAGTTCTTC. Translating gives CASNKGIANGQFF.

The chain has TRBV7-2 and TRBJ1-5; D call uncertain. The germline V gene encodes CDR1 SGHTA and CDR2 FQGNSA. The CDR3 covers 12 residues. This CDR3 reads CAHAGGNQPQHF. The CDR3 coding sequence is TGTGCTCACGCCGGGGGCAATCAGCCCCAGCATTTT.

V usage is TRBV28 and J usage is TRBJ1-1; TRBD1 might be the D (5 bases). Germline CDR1 reads MDHEN; CDR2 reads SYDVKM. This CDR3 comprises 18 residues. The germline V and J ends were trimmed by 6 bases and 0 bases, with 23 bases remaining between them. The chain's CDR3 is CASSMWENNRPMNTEAFF. The CDR3, as DNA: TGTGCCAGCAGCATGTGGGAAAACAACAGGCCGATGAACACTGAAGCTTTCTTT.

The chain employs TRBV6-4 and TRBJ2-1; TRBD2 might be the D (6 bases). V was clipped by 2 bases and J by 3 bases, with 14 bases between them. Looked up from germline, CDR1 is MRHNA and CDR2 is SNTAGT. This CDR3 is 16 amino acids long. CDR3 loop: CASSDNPGLDYNEQFF. CDR3 bases: TGTGCCAGCAGTGACAATCCGGGACTGGACTACAATGAGCAGTTCTTC.

This clonotype was counted at least ten times. The chain uses TRBV20-1 and TRBJ1-5, with D possibly being TRBD1 (5 bases). CDR1 and CDR2 (germline): DFQATT, SNEGSKA (reference sequence). V lost 3 bases to trimming and J lost 2 bases, with 11 bases between them. There are 14 residues in the CDR3. CDR3 protein: CSASQGSGNQPQHF. Written as DNA, the CDR3 is TGCAGTGCTAGTCAGGGTAGCGGCAATCAGCCCCAGCATTTT.

The chain carries TRBV19 and TRBJ2-7; 11 bases map to TRBD1. The CDR3 spans 14 residues. The germline V gene has CDR1 LNHDA and CDR2 SQIVND (reference sequence). V shed 6 bases, J shed 6 bases, and the junction held 7 bases outside the gene matches. For the CDR3, the DNA is TGTGCCAGTAGCACCCGGACAGGGGGCCGCGAGCAGTACTTC. It encodes CASSTRTGGREQYF. Full variable domain (missing parts from reference TRBV19 and TRBJ2-7): DGGITQSPKYLFRKEGQNVTLSCEQNLNHDAMYWYRQDPGQGLRLIYYSQIVNDFQKGDIAEGYSVSREKKESFPLTVTSAQKNPTAFYLCASSTRTGGREQYFGPGTRLTVT.

This sequence joins TRBV10-1 and TRBJ2-5, with TRBD2 matching 9 bases. Trimming at V came to 3 bases and at J to 2 bases, leaving 4 bases not matched to a gene. Germline CDR1 WNHNN, CDR2 SYGVQD (reference sequence). The CDR3 has 15 residues. The CDR3 coding sequence is TGCGCCAGCAGTGACCAGACTAGCGGACAAGAGACCCAGTACTTC. It encodes CASSDQTSGQETQYF.

Details on this clonotype: The junction departs from the called germline gene at one end, perhaps through a read error. J is TRBJ1-5 and V is TRBV2; D is uncertain. CDR1 and CDR2 from the germline V gene are SNHLY and FYNNEI. CDR3 length: 15 residues. The CDR3 protein is CASIGASDSDQPQHF. The CDR3 nucleotides read TGTGCCAGCATCGGAGCCAGCGATAGCGATCAGCCCCAGCATTTT.